The clone carrying this TCR beta chain has at least ten counts. What it binds is not known. This sample's TCRbeta library carried unique molecular identifier barcodes. TCRdb independently ran MiXCR on the PCR reads; one entry per CDR3 protein. The data contain about 460,000 distinct CDR3 sequences, 9.5% to 12% of them seen just once; the ten biggest clones take up about 15%. These data come from a study of T-cell reconstitution after alpha-beta-depleted transplantation in children. Study-wide points: At the one-year point after transplant, T-cell counts and TCRbeta diversity were found to come mostly from T cells that had been newly produced. It was surviving recipient T cells and thymic progenitors that gave some patients high TCRbeta diversity at day 60. There were reportedly several hundred expanded graft clones from which alpha-beta T cells came about two months after transplant.

The source is a female patient under 10 years old who had a stem cell transplant for aplastic anemia, so the T cells may come from the graft donor. This material consisted of PBMCs, mostly from graft donor cells, taken 180 days after TCRalphabeta/CD19-depleted stem cell transplant.

The CDR3 sequence is CASSFWGKNEQFF. DNA for the CDR3: TGTGCCAGCAGTTTTTGGGGAAAAAATGAGCAGTTCTTC. The chain combines TRBV27 with TRBJ2-1; D is unresolved. Germline CDR1 and CDR2: MNHEY and SMNVEV (reference sequence). V lost 3 bases and J 7 bases, leaving 10 bases between the germline ends. The CDR3 length is 13 residues.